The source of this T cell receptor beta chain is a study of neurological immune-mediated disorders. Study-level results: TCR clonal expansion peaked in HTLV-1-associated myelopathy patients and was lowest in multiple sclerosis patients.

V lost 3 bases, J lost 0 bases, and 8 bases lay in between. Germline lookup yields CDR1 SGHTA and CDR2 FQGTGA. The CDR3 runs 15 residues. This clonotype was observed at least ten times. Its antigen is unidentified. TCRdb re-called the 5' RACE reads through MiXCR, storing one row per CDR3 protein. The sample has around 70,000 distinct CDR3 sequences, around 5% seen once. The receptor was isolated from a man in his late teens or twenties with multiple sclerosis. V is TRBV7-3 and J is TRBJ2-2; no clear D. Material for sequencing was PBMCs. The chain's CDR3 is CASSLGRANTGELFF. The CDR3 coding sequence is TGTGCCAGCAGCTTGGGCAGAGCGAACACCGGGGAGCTGTTTTTT.